The TCR beta chain described here comes from a study of blood T cell repertoires in COVID-19. Looking at the study overall: Whether acute or convalescent, the COVID-19 samples came from the United States, Italy and Spain.

The CDR3 has 12 amino acids. The germline V and J ends were trimmed by 3 bases and 7 bases, with 9 bases remaining between them. The germline gives CDR1 SGHAT, CDR2 FQNNGV. Study processing details: Counts of nucleated cells, estimated from reference gene primer amplification, were obtained. Some clones are missing from TCRdb's copy, which holds only in-frame ones; the method was immunoSEQ multiplex PCR. The V and J calls and the clone size are those of that table, but D and trimming were determined from the DNA. The sample includes some 100,000 clones, about 88% of them seen just once. The chain employs TRBV11-2 and TRBJ1-2; D perhaps matches TRBD1 (6 bases). Sequencing was carried out using peripheral blood. The TCR sequence derives from a woman older than 75 with active COVID-19. The CDR3, as DNA: TGTGCCAGCAGCTTCACAGGGATTGGCTACACCTTC. As protein: CASSFTGIGYTF. The whole variable domain, remainder taken from reference TRBV11-2 and TRBJ1-2, is EAGVAQSPRYKIIEKRQSVAFWCNPISGHATLYWYQQILGQGPKLLIQFQNNGVVDDSQLPKDRFSAERLKGVDSTLKIQPAKLEDSAVYLCASSFTGIGYTFGSGTRLTVV.